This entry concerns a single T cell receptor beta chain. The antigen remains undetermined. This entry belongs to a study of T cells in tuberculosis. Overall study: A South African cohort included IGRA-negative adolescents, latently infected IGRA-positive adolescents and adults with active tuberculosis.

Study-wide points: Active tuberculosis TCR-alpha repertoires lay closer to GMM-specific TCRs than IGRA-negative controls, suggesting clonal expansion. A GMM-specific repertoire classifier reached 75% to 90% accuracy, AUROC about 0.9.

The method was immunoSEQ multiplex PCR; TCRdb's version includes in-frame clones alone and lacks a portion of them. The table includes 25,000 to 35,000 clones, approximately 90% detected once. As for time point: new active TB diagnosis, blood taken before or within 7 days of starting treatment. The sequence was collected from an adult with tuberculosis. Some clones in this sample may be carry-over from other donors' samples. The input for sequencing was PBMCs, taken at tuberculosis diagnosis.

Here the CDR3 DNA reads TGTGCCAGCAGCTTGAGAGGACAGGGGGCCCACTATGGCTACACCTTC. Translation gives CASSLRGQGAHYGYTF. The V and J genes are TRBV5-6 and TRBJ1-2; 11 nucleotides agree with TRBD1. V shed 1 base, J shed 3 bases, and the junction held 5 bases outside the gene matches. Germline V gene sequence: CDR1 SGHDT, CDR2 YYEEEE. CDR3 length equals 16 residues.